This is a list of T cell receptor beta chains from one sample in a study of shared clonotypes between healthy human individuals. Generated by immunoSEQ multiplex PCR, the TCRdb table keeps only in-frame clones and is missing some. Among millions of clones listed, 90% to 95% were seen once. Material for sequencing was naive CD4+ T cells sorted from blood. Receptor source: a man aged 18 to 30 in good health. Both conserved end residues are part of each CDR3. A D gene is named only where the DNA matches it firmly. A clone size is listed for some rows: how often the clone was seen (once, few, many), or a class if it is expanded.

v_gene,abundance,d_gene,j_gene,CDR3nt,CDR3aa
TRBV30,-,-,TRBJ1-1,TGTGCCTGGGAGCATGGGACGAGGAACACTGAAGCTTTCTTT,CAWEHGTRNTEAFF
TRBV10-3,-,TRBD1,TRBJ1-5,TGTGCCATCAGCGCGGGACAGAATAGCAATCAGCCCCAGCATTTT,CAISAGQNSNQPQHF
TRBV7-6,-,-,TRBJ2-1,TGTGCCAGCAGCTTAGGGGCAGGGGGGATCGTCAATGAGCAGTTCTTC,CASSLGAGGIVNEQFF
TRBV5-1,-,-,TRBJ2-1,TGCGCCAGCAGCTTGGACGGACAGCCCAATGAGCAGTTCTTC,CASSLDGQPNEQFF
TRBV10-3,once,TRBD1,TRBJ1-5,TGTGCCTCAAACCGGGACAGGGGCAATCAGCCCCAGCATTTT,CASNRDRGNQPQHF
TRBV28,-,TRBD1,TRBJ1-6,TGTGCCACCGGACAGGGTGCCTTATATAATTCACCCCTCCACTTT,CATGQGALYNSPLHF
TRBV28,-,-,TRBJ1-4,TGTGCCAGCAGTCAGAGAACAGGGCCCGAAAAACTGTTTTTT,CASSQRTGPEKLFF
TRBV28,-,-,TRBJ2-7,TGTGCCAGCAGTCCCCCCCCCTCCTACGAGCAGTACTTC,CASSPPPSYEQYF
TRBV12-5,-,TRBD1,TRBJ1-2,TGTGCTAGTGGTTTGGTACTCGGGGGACAGGGGGCGGATTTCGATGGCTACACCTTC,CASGLVLGGQGADFDGYTF
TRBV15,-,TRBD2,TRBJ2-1,TGTGCCACCAGACCTGGGACTAGCGGCTACAATGAGCAGTTCTTC,CATRPGTSGYNEQFF
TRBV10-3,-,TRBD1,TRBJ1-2,TGTGCCATCAGTGTGGTGGACAGGGTTCCGGACACCTTC,CAISVVDRVPDTF
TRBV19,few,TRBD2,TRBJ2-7,TGTGCCAGTAGTCGGACTAGCGGGAGAGTCACGGGCGAGCAGTACTTC,CASSRTSGRVTGEQYF
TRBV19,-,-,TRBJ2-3,TGTGCCAGTAGTTCCCAGGGGCAGGGCACAGATACGCAGTATTTT,CASSSQGQGTDTQYF
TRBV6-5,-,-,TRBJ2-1,TGTGCCAGCAGTTACTCGTTGGCGGCCCGGTCCAATGAGCAGTTCTTC,CASSYSLAARSNEQFF
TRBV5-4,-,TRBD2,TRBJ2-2,TGTGCCAGCAGCCCGACTAGCGGATCGAACACCGGGGAGCTGTTTTTT,CASSPTSGSNTGELFF
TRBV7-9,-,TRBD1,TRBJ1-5,TGTGCCAGCAGCTTTTCCGGGACAGGCAATCAGCCCCAGCATTTT,CASSFSGTGNQPQHF
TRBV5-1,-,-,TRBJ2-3,TGCGCCAGCAGCTCCCAACCATCAAGCACAGATACGCAGTATTTT,CASSSQPSSTDTQYF
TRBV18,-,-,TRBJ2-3,TGTGCCAGCTCACCAGAAGGGCTACGCACAGATACGCAGTATTTT,CASSPEGLRTDTQYF
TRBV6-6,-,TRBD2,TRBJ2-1,TGTGCCAGCAGTTATGGACTAGCGGGGGGCAACAATGAGCAGTTCTTC,CASSYGLAGGNNEQFF
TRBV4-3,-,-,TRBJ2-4,TGCGCCAGCAGCCAAGCTACAGGGAACATTCAGTACTTC,CASSQATGNIQYF
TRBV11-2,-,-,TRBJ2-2,TGTGCCAGCAGGATTGGGACAACGAACACCGGGGAGCTGTTTTTT,CASRIGTTNTGELFF
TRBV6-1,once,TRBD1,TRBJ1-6,TGTGCCAGCAGCGAGACAGGGGGCTGGACACCCCTCCACTTT,CASSETGGWTPLHF
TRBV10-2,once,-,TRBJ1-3,TGCGCCAGCAGTGAGTCTGGCTCTGGAAACACCATATATTTT,CASSESGSGNTIYF
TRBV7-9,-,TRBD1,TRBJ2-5,TGTGCCAGCAGCTTAGGGGGACAGATACAAGAGACCCAGTACTTC,CASSLGGQIQETQYF
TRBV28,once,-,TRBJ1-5,TGTGCCGGGGGGCAGATTAGCAATCAGCCCCAGCATTTT,CAGGQISNQPQHF
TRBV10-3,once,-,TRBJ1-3,TGTGCACCCCGGGCCGGGGGCCTAAGGAACACCATATATTTT,CAPRAGGLRNTIYF
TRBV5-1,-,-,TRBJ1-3,TGCGCCAGCAGCCAGGGGCACAGCTCTGGAAACACCATATATTTT,CASSQGHSSGNTIYF
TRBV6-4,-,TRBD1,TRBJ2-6,TGTGCCAGCAGTGACTTTTCCGGGACAGGGCCCAACGTCCTGACTTTC,CASSDFSGTGPNVLTF
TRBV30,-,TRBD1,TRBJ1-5,TGTGCCTGGACCCCGGGACAGGCGTATCAGCCCCAGCATTTT,CAWTPGQAYQPQHF
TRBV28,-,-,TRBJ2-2,TGTGCCAGCGGGGTGGAGGGGGGTCGCCCCGGGGAGCTGTTTTTT,CASGVEGGRPGELFF
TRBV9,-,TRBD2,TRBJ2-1,TGTGCCAGCAGCGCCAAGAGCGGGAGACCCCCTCGCGATGAGCAGTTCTTC,CASSAKSGRPPRDEQFF
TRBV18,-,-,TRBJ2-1,TGTGCCAGCTCACCACCCGCCAGGAGCAATGAGCAGTTCTTC,CASSPPARSNEQFF
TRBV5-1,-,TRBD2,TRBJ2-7,TGCGCCAGCAGCTTGGGATGGACTAGCGGGAGCTCCTACGAGCAGTACTTC,CASSLGWTSGSSYEQYF
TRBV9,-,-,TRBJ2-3,TGTGCCAGCAGCGTAGAGAACTTCGGGGGAACAGATACGCAGTATTTT,CASSVENFGGTDTQYF
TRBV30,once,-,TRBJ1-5,TGTGCCTGGAGCTCGGGACACGAGCTACAGCCCCAGCATTTT,CAWSSGHELQPQHF
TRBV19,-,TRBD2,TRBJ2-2,TGTGCCAGTAGTATTAAGTCTGCGGGAGGGACCGGGGAGCTGTTTTTT,CASSIKSAGGTGELFF
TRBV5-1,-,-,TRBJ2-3,TGCGCCAGCAGCTCAGGACAAACGGGGGATACGCAGTATTTT,CASSSGQTGDTQYF